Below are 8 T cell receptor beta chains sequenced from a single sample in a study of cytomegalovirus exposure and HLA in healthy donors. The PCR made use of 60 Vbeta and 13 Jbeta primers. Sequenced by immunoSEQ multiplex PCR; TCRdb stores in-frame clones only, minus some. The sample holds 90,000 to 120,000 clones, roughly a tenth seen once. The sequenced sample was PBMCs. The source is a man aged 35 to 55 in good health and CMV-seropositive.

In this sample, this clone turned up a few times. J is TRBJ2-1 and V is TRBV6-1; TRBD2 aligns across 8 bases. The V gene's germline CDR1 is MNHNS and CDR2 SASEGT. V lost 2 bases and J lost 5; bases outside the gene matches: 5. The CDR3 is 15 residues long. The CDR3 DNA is TGTGCCAGCAGTGAATCGAGCGGGAGCCACAATGAGCAGTTCTTC. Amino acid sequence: CASSESSGSHNEQFF.

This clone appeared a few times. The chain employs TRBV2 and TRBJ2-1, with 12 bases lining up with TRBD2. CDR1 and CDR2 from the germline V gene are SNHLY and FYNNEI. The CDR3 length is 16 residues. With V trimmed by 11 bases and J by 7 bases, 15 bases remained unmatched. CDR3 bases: TGTGCCGGAGGAGTGACTAGCGGGAGAGTAATTAATGAGCAGTTCTTC. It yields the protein CAGGVTSGRVINEQFF.

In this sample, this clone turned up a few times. Here the CDR3 DNA reads TGTGCCAGCAGCGGGACAGGGCCTAATGAAAAACTGTTTTTT. Translation gives CASSGTGPNEKLFF. V and J are TRBV27 and TRBJ1-4, with 9 bases fitting TRBD1. Germline CDR1 reads MNHEY; CDR2 reads SMNVEV (reference sequence). This CDR3 comprises 14 residues. The ends lost 6 bases at V and 3 bases at J; junction bases unmatched: 2.

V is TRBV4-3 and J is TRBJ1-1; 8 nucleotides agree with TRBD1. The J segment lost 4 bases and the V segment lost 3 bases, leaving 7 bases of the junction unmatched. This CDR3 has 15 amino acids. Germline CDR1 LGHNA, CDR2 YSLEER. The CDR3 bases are TGCGCCAGCAGCCAGAGACAGGGGTTTATCACTGAAGCTTTCTTT. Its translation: CASSQRQGFITEAFF.

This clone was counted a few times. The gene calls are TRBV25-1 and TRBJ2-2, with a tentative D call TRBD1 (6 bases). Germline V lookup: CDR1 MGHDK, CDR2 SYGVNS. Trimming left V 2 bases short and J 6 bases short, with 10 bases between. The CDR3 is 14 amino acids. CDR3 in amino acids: CASSETGRAGELFF. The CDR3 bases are TGTGCCAGCAGTGAAACAGGGAGAGCCGGGGAGCTGTTTTTT.

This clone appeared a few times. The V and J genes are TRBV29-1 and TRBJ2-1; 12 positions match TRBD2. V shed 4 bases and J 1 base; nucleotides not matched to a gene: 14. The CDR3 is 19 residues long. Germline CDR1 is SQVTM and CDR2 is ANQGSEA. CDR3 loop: CSVGARTSGIVRSYNEQFF. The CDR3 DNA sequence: TGCAGCGTTGGGGCTAGGACTAGCGGGATTGTCAGATCCTACAATGAGCAGTTCTTC.

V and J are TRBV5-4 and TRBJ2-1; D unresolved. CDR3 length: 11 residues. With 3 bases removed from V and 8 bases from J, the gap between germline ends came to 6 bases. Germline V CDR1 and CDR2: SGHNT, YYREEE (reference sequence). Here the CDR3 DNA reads TGTGCCAGCAGCTCCTCGGATGAGCAGTTCTTC. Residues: CASSSSDEQFF.

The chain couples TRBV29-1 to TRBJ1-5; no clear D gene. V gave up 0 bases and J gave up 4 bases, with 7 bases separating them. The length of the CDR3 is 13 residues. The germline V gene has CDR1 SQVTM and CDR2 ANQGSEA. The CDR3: CSVEENMNQPQHF. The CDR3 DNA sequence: TGCAGCGTTGAAGAAAACATGAATCAGCCCCAGCATTTT.